The following is a T cell receptor (beta chain) sequence with its context. Using RNA transcripts as the source, TCR beta CDR3 regions were amplified. The HTBI primer set was used in a first-round RT-PCR of the TCR CDR3. TCRdb reprocessed the multiplex PCR reads via MiXCR and lists one record per CDR3 protein. The sample lists about 350,000 distinct CDR3 sequences, roughly 18% occurring once. The source of the sample is a study of T cells in Graves' hyperthyroidism and ophthalmopathy. CDR1 and CDR2 from the germline V gene are MDHEN and SYDVKM. Germline trimming cut 4 bases from V and 0 bases from J; bases unmatched to any gene: 4. The CDR3 consists of 16 residues.

The clonotype was recovered from a woman between 35 and 50 years old with Graves' ophthalmopathy. Sequencing used blood. J is TRBJ2-4 and V is TRBV28; 9 nucleotides match TRBD2. The CDR3 region has the DNA TGTGCCAGCAGTTCTAGCGGGAAAGGAGCCAAAAACATTCAGTACTTC. Translated, it gives CASSSSGKGAKNIQYF.